This T cell receptor (beta chain) was profiled in a study of blood T cells in healthy people across ages. For the second PCR, which ran for about 7 to 11 cycles, a sample-barcoded 5' primer and a J-beta primer mix were used. TCRdb fed the 5' RACE reads into MiXCR, producing one record per CDR3 protein. The sample lists about 1.8 million distinct CDR3 sequences; 49% were seen once. The receptor comes from a woman in her thirties or forties in good health. Sequenced material: blood.

The CDR3 sequence is CASSLGQGSYEQFF. The CDR3 region has the DNA TGTGCCAGCAGCTTGGGACAGGGCTCCTACGAGCAGTTCTTC. This rearrangement joins TRBV7-9 to TRBJ2-1, with 9 bases fitting TRBD1. This CDR3 is built from 14 residues. With V trimmed by 3 bases and J by 10 bases, 7 bases remained unmatched. Germline V gene lookup returns CDR1 SEHNR and CDR2 FQNEAQ (reference sequence).